This is a list of T cell receptor beta chains from one sample in a study of shared clonotypes between healthy human individuals. Repertoires were generated with immunoSEQ multiplex PCR, while TCRdb's copy carries only in-frame clones and drops some. The sample has around 370,000 clones; about 96% are singletons. The source material was memory CD8+ T cells sorted from blood. Every receptor here comes from a man in his thirties or forties in good health. The CDR3 runs from the conserved cysteine through the conserved F or W. A D gene is named only where the DNA matches it firmly.

CDR3 DNA	CDR3 protein	V gene	J gene	D gene
TGTGCCAGCACCAGGGTTCTCGCCTACGAGCAGTACTTC	CASTRVLAYEQYF	TRBV6-1	TRBJ2-7	NA
TGTGCCAGCAGTCCGCAAAAGCTCGCTCCAAGGGAGACCCAGTACTTC	CASSPQKLAPRETQYF	TRBV28	TRBJ2-5	NA
TGTGCCAGCAGCCAAGGGTTTACGTTCGGCTACACCTTC	CASSQGFTFGYTF	TRBV14	TRBJ1-2	NA
TGTGCCAGCAATGACAGGGGCGCTGGAAACACCATATATTTT	CASNDRGAGNTIYF	TRBV2	TRBJ1-3	TRBD1
TGTGCCAGCAGCTTGACAGACTGGATCACAGATACGCAGTATTTT	CASSLTDWITDTQYF	TRBV5-5	TRBJ2-3	NA
TGTGCCAGCAGTTTTCTTGAGGGGACCTACGAGCAGTACTTC	CASSFLEGTYEQYF	TRBV28	TRBJ2-7	NA
TGTGCCAGCTCATACAGGGTCTCTGGGGCCAACGTCCTGACTTTC	CASSYRVSGANVLTF	TRBV18	TRBJ2-6	NA
TGTGCCACCAGCCCACAGGGGACCCAATTCTCACTACTGTTTTTT	CATSPQGTQFSLLFF	TRBV15	TRBJ1-4	TRBD1
TGTGCCAGCAGCCAAGGACTAGCGGGAGGCACGCAGTATTTT	CASSQGLAGGTQYF	TRBV4-2	TRBJ2-3	TRBD2
TGCAGTGGCCGGACTCCGAATAAGCAGTTCTTC	CSGRTPNKQFF	TRBV20-1	TRBJ2-1	NA